The sequence of this TCR beta chain was determined in a study of prognosis after radiotherapy for stage I lung cancer. Turning to the study itself: Radiotherapy used SBRT, divided into 3 to 5 fractions and reaching a biologically effective dose of at least 100 Gy.

In this sample, this clonotype turned up a few times. The antigen remains undetermined. Trimming took 4 bases from V and 4 from J; bases not matched to a gene: 2. CDR1 and CDR2 (germline): MNHEY, SVGAGI. The CDR3 contains 13 residues. Study findings and constraints: Post-treatment Shannon entropy following stereotactic body radiation therapy was lower among patients who developed distant metastases.

CDR3 of TCR beta was amplified from genomic DNA via a two-round multiplex PCR. Round one of PCR was performed, and it used primers specific to each TRBV and TRBJ gene. TCRdb independently ran MiXCR on the multiplex PCR reads; one entry per CDR3 protein. The sample has 20,000 to 25,000 distinct CDR3 sequences; 43% are singletons. The rearrangement uses TRBV6-5 and TRBJ2-3, with 7 bases matching TRBD2. The source was PBMCs, collected before or after stereotactic body radiation therapy (not recorded which). The clonotype comes from a donor of 50 years or more with non-small cell lung cancer. CDR3 sequence: CASSLGGADTQYF. CDR3 sequence (DNA): TGTGCCAGCAGTTTGGGGGGGGCAGATACGCAGTATTTT.